The sample holds many counts of the clone carrying this T cell receptor (beta chain). Its cognate antigen is unknown. Stated time point: newly diagnosed GD, antithyroid drugs for less than 3 months. RNA extracted from PBMCs served as the sequencing template. Patients hailed from an endocrinology department in Xi'an, China. These data come from a study of regulatory T cells in long-lasting Graves disease. Whole-study findings and limits: Persistent Graves' patients showed reduced TCR diversity versus newly diagnosed patients. Those with persistent disease had in common more public clonotypes (about 3,000) than new patients (about 900).

Germline values: CDR1 SGDLS, CDR2 YYNGEE. The CDR3 covers 14 residues. Losses at the gene ends were 5 bases for V and 3 bases for J; bases not matched to a gene: 5. According to the study, TCR beta libraries were built with iRepertoire HTBI primers and CDR3-region Arm-PCR. Each CDR3 protein gets one entry after TCRdb re-called the multiplex PCR reads with MiXCR. The sample has 450,000 to 600,000 distinct CDR3 sequences; roughly 13% are singletons. These data are also associated with another study on T cells in Graves' hyperthyroidism and ophthalmopathy. From that second work: Aged 18 to 65, the patients had hyperthyroidism that was newly diagnosed and had lasted under 2 months.

This material consisted of peripheral blood mononuclear cells (PBMCs), taken at new diagnosis, from a patient treated with antithyroid drugs. The receptor comes from a man aged 25 to 45 with Graves disease. The gene calls are TRBV9 and TRBJ1-5; 7 bases agree with TRBD1. The CDR3 bases are TGTGCCAGCAGTACTACAGGGGACAATCAGCCCCAGCATTTT. It yields the protein CASSTTGDNQPQHF.